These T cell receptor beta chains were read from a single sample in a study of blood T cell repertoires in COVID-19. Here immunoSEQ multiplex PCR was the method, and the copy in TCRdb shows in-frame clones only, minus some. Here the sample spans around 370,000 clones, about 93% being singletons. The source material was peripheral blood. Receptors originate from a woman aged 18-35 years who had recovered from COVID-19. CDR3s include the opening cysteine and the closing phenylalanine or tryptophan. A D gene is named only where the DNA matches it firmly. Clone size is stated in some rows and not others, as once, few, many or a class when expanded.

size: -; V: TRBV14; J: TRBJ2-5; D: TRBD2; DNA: TGTGCCAGCAGCCAAGCTCCCGGAGGTAGCGGGGGGACCCAGTACTTC; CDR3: CASSQAPGGSGGTQYF
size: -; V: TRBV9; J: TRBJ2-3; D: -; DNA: TGTGCCAGCAGCGTATCCGGGAGCACAGATACGCAGTATTTT; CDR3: CASSVSGSTDTQYF
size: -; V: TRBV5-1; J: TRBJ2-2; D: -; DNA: TGCGCCAGCAGCTTGGCCAGGAGCGGGCCCAACACCGGGGAGCTGTTTTTT; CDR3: CASSLARSGPNTGELFF
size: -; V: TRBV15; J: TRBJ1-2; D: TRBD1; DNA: TGTGCCACCAGCAGAGGGACAGGGCCGTCGAACTATGGCTACACCTTC; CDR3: CATSRGTGPSNYGYTF
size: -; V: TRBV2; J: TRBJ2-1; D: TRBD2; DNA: TGTGCCAGCAAGACTAGCGGGAGTTATTCGGATGAGCAGTTCTTC; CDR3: CASKTSGSYSDEQFF
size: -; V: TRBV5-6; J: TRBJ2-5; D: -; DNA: TGTGCCAGCAGCGGCTTGACCCTAGCCCCGACGGAGACCCAGTACTTC; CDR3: CASSGLTLAPTETQYF
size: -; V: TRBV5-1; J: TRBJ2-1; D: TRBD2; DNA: TGCGCCAGCAGCTTGGCGGCTAGCGGTCCTCGATTCACCTACAATGAGCAGTTCTTC; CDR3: CASSLAASGPRFTYNEQFF
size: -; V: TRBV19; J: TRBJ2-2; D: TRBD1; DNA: TGTGCCAGTAGTGCGCCAGGGGGCGCGGGAACCGGGGAGCTGTTTTTT; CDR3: CASSAPGGAGTGELFF
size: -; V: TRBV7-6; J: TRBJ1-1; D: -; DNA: TGTGCCAGCAGCGGGGAGTCGAATGAAGCTTTCTTT; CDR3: CASSGESNEAFF
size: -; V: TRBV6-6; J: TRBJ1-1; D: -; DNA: TGTGCCAGCAGTTACGGGTGGGGAGGCACTGAAGCTTTCTTT; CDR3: CASSYGWGGTEAFF
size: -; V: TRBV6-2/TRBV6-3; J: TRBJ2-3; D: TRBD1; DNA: TGTGCCAGCAGCACAGGGGGTACGCAGTATTTT; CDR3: CASSTGGTQYF
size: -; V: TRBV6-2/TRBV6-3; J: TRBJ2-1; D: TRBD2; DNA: TGTGCCAGCAGACCTCGCGGACTAGCGGAGTACAATGAGCAGTTCTTC; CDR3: CASRPRGLAEYNEQFF
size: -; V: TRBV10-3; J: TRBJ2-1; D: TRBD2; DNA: TGTGCCATCAGCTCTAGCGGGAGGGCCGGTGAGCAGTTCTTC; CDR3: CAISSSGRAGEQFF
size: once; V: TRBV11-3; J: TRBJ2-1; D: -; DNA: TGTGCCAGCAGCTTTTTTTCTGGGCGGGACTCGAGTGAGCAGTTCTTC; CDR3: CASSFFSGRDSSEQFF
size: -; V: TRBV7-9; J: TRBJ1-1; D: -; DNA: TGTGCCAGCAGCAGCCCGAACCCAGGACAGAACACTGAAGCTTTCTTT; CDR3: CASSSPNPGQNTEAFF
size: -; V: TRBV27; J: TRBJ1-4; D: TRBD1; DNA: TGTGCCAGCAGTGCGACAGGGTTTACTAATGAAAAACTGTTTTTT; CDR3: CASSATGFTNEKLFF
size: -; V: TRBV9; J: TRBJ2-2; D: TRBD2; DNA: TGTGCCAGCAGCGTAGTCCCTGGGAGGGAGAACACCGGGGAGCTGTTTTTT; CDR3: CASSVVPGRENTGELFF
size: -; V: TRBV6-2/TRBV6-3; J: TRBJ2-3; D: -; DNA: TGTGCCAGCAGTTACTCGATGCAGAGCACAGATACGCAGTATTTT; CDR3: CASSYSMQSTDTQYF
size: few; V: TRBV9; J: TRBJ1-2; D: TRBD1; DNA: TGTGCCAGCAGCCCCGACAGGGACTATGGCTACACCTTC; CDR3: CASSPDRDYGYTF
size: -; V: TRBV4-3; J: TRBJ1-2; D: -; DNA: TGCGCCAGCAGCCAAGATAGTGTGACAACCTATGGCTACACCTTC; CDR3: CASSQDSVTTYGYTF
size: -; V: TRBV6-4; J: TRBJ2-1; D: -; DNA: TGTGCCAGCAGTGACTCAGAGGGATCCTACAATGAGCAGTTCTTC; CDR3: CASSDSEGSYNEQFF
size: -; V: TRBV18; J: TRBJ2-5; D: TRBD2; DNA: TGTGCCAGCTCACCACTAGCGGGGATCCAAGAGACCCAGTACTTC; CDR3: CASSPLAGIQETQYF
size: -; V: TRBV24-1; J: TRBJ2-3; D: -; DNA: TGTGCCACCAGTGATCCCCGTGGGGGACTATTGGGGGCGCGCCAAGATACGCAGTATTTT; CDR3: CATSDPRGGLLGARQDTQYF
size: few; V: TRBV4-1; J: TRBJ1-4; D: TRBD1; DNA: TGCGCCAGCAGCCAAGACGGGACAGGAAATGAAAAACTGTTTTTT; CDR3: CASSQDGTGNEKLFF
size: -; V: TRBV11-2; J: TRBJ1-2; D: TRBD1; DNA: TGTGCCAGCAGCTCGACAGGGGTGGGCGGCTACACCTTC; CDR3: CASSSTGVGGYTF
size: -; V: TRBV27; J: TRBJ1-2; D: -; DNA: TGTGCCAGCAGGGTGTGGGCTCGGGGCTACACCTTC; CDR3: CASRVWARGYTF